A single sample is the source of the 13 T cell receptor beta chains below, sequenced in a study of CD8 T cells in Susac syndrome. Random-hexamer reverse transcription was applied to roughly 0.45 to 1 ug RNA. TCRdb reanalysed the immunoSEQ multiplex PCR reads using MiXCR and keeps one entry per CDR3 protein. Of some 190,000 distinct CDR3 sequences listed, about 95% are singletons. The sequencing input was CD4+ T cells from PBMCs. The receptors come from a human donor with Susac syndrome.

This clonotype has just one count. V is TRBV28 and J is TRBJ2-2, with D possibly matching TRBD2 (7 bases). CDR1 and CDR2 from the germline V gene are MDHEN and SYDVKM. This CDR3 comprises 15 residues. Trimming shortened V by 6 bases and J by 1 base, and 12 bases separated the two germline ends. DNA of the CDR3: TGTGCCAGCAGAACGGGGGGCCTGAACACCGGGGAGCTGTTTTTT. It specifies CASRTGGLNTGELFF.

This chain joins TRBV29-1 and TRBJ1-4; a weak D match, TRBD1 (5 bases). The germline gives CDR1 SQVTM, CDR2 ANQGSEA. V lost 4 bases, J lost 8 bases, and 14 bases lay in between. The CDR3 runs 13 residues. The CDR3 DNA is TGCAGCGTTGCGGAGACAGCAGTCGAAAAACTGTTTTTT. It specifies CSVAETAVEKLFF.

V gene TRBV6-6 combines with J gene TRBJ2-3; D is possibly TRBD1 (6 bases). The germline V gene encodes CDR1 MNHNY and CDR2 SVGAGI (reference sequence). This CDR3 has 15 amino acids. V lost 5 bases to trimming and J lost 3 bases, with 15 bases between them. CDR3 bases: TGTGCCAGCAGTCGGTACAGGGCTGAAACAGATACGCAGTATTTT. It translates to CASSRYRAETDTQYF.

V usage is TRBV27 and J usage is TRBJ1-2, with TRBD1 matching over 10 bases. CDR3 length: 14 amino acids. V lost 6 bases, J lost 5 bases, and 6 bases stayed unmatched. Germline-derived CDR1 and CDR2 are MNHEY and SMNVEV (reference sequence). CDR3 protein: CASSRQGAYYGYTF. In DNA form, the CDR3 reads TGTGCCAGCAGCAGACAGGGGGCGTATTATGGCTACACCTTC.

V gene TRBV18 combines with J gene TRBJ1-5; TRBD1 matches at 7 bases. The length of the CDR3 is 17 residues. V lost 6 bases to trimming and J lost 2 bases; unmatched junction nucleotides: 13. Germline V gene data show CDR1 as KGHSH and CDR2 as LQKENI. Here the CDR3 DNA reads TGTGCCAGCTCGACTAACCCGACAGGGTTGGGCAATCAGCCCCAGCATTTT. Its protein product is CASSTNPTGLGNQPQHF.

This CDR3 is CSAHGPGANEQYF. The CDR3 nucleotides are TGCAGCGCCCACGGGCCGGGAGCCAACGAGCAGTACTTC. The rearrangement uses TRBV29-1 and TRBJ2-7, with a weak D call TRBD2 (6 bases). Germline V gene sequence: CDR1 SQVTM, CDR2 ANQGSEA. This CDR3 region has 13 residues. The V end was cut by 7 bases, the J end by 5 bases, with 18 bases between.

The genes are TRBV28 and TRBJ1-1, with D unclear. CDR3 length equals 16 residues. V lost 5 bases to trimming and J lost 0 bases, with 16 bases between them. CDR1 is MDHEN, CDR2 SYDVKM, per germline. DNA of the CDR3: TGTGCCAGCAGTCCCGCAGCGGGAGTTGTGAACACTGAAGCTTTCTTT. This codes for CASSPAAGVVNTEAFF.

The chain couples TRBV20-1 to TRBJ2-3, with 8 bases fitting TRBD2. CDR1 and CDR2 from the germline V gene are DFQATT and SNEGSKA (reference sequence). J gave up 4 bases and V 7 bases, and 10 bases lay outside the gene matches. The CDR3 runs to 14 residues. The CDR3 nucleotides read TGCAGTGTTGCCGGGACTAGTCCCCCAGATACGCAGTATTTT. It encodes CSVAGTSPPDTQYF.

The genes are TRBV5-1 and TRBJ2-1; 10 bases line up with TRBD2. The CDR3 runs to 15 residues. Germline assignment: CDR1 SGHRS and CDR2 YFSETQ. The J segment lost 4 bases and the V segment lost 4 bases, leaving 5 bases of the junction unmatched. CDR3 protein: CASSRLSGGYNEQFF. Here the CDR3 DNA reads TGCGCCAGCAGCCGACTTAGCGGGGGGTACAATGAGCAGTTCTTC.

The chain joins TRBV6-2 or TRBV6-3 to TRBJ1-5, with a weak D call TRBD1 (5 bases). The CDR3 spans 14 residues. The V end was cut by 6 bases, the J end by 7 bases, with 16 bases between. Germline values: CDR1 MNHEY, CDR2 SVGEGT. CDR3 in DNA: TGTGCCAGCAGAACCACGGGGGGTTGGCAGCCCCAGCATTTT. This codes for CASRTTGGWQPQHF.

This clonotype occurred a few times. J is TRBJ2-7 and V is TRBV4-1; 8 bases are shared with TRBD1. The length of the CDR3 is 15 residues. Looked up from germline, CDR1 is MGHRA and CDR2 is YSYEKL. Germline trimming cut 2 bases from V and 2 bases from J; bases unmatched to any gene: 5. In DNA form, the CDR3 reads TGCGCCAGCAGCCAACCCACACAGGGGGCCTACGAGCAGTACTTC. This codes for CASSQPTQGAYEQYF.

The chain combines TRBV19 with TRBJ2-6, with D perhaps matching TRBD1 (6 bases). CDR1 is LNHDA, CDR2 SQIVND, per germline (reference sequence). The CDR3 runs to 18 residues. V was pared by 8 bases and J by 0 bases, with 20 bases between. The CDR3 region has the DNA TGTGCCAGTTCTTTGCGTGGCAGGGGTACCTCTGGGGCCAACGTCCTGACTTTC. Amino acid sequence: CASSLRGRGTSGANVLTF.

CDR3 nucleotide sequence: TGTGCCTGGGGGGTAGGCTTGGAGCAGCCCCAGCATTTT. This encodes CAWGVGLEQPQHF. The chain has TRBV30 and TRBJ1-5, with D hard to call. This CDR3 comprises 13 residues. CDR1 is GTSNPN, CDR2 SVGIG, per germline (reference sequence). V shed 5 bases and J shed 7 bases, with 15 bases lying between them.